This TCR beta chain emerged from a study of blood T cell repertoires in COVID-19. Whole-study context: COVID-19 samples from acute and convalescent phases originated in the United States, Italy and Spain. PBMCs, B-cell-depleted T cells, or T cells were the source of the cDNA or gDNA that made up the material.

As handled by the study authors: Nucleated cell number was recorded as an estimate derived from reference gene primer amplification. Profiled with immunoSEQ multiplex PCR; TCRdb holds only in-frame clones, not every one. D and trimming come from the DNA, and the V and J calls and clone size come from that table. In the table there are 190,000 or so clones, about 85% of which are singletons. The trim removed 8 bases at V and 7 bases at J, leaving 10 bases unmatched. Germline CDR1 reads LGHDT; CDR2 reads YNNKEL (reference sequence). The CDR3 has 15 residues. Sequences were obtained from peripheral blood. The receptor's source is a woman older than 75 with acute or convalescent COVID-19. V usage is TRBV3-1 (or the pseudogene TRBV3-2) and J usage is TRBJ2-2; 10 bases are shared with TRBD2. The CDR3 DNA reads as TGTGCCAGCGATCCGAGCGGGGGGGCCGGCGGGGAGCTGTTTTTT. Its protein is CASDPSGGAGGELFF.